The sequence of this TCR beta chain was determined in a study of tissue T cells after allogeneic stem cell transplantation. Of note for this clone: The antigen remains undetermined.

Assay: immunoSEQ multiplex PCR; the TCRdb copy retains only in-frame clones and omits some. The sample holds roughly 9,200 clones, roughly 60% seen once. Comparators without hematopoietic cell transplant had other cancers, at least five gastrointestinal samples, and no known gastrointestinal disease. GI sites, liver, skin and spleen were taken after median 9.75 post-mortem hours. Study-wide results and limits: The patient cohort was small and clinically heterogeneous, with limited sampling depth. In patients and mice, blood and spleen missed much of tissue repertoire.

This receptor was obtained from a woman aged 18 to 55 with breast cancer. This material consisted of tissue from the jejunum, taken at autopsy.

The CDR3 coding sequence is TGTGCCAGCAGCTTAACAGGACGCACAGATACGCAGTATTTT. Its translation is CASSLTGRTDTQYF. The genes are TRBV7-8 and TRBJ2-3, with D possibly matching TRBD1 (5 bases). The germline V gene encodes CDR1 SGHVS and CDR2 FQNEAQ. The CDR3 is 14 amino acids. Trimming removed 2 bases at V and 1 base at J, with 7 bases between.